This TCR beta chain was identified in a study of CD8+ T cells in alopecia areata. Across the whole study: Treated individuals took tofacitinib by mouth, 5 to 10 mg twice daily. Affected scalp percentage gauged treated patients' severity. Study-wide findings and caveats: Mice gave a clearer picture of TCR sharing than patients did, possibly for HLA-related reasons. Tofacitinib significantly lowered scalp clonality and expanded CD8+ clones among the top 100.

In the case of this clone: The antigen is undetermined.

Sequencing used cDNA as its template, made by extracting RNA and reverse transcribing it. Produced via immunoSEQ multiplex PCR; TCRdb's table is partial and in-frame only. The repertoire consists of about 92,000 clones, with about 40% occurring once and the leading ten covering 18%. The CDR3 consists of 15 residues. Germline values: CDR1 LNHNV, CDR2 YYDKDF (reference sequence). Trimming removed 4 bases at V and 8 bases at J, with 17 bases between. Treatment defined: oral pan-JAK inhibitor, 5-10 mg twice daily. This receptor was identified in a human donor with alopecia areata. The material sequenced was CD8+ T cells sorted from blood, taken at week 24, from a patient treated with tofacitinib. The chain has TRBV15 and TRBJ1-4, with a weak D call TRBD1 (6 bases). This CDR3 reads CATSTWTETGEKLFF. In DNA form, the CDR3 reads TGTGCCACCAGCACCTGGACAGAAACCGGGGAAAAACTGTTTTTT.